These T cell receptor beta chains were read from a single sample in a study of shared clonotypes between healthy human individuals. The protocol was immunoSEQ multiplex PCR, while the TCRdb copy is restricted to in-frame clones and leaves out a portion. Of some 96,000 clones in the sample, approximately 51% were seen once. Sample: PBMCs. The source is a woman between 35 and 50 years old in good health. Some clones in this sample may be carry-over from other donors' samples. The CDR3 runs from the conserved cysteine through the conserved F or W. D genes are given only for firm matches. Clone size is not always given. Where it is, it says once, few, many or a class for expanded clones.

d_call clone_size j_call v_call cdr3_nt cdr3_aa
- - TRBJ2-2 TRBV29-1 TGCAGCGTTGAGGAAGGCGGGGAGCTGTTTTTT CSVEEGGELFF
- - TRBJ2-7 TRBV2 TGTGCCAGCAGGGCAGACAGGGGACTAACCTACGAGCAGTACTTC CASRADRGLTYEQYF
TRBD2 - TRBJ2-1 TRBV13 TGTGCCAGCAGCTGGGGACTAGCGGGAGCTGAGCAGTTCTTC CASSWGLAGAEQFF
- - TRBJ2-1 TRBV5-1 TGCGCCAGCAGAACCAGGGGGGCTAAACCAAGAAATGAGCAGTTCTTC CASRTRGAKPRNEQFF
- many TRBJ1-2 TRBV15 TGTGCCACCAGCACCCGGACGGGAGGCTACACCTTC CATSTRTGGYTF
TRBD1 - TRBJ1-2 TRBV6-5 TGTGCCAGCAGCGCCGGGACAGTCCTCTATGGCTACACCTTC CASSAGTVLYGYTF
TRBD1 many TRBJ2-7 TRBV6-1 TGTGCCAGCAACCCGGACAGGGGGCGCGGGTACGAGCAGTACTTC CASNPDRGRGYEQYF
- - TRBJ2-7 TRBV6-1 TGTGCCAGCAGTAGGGAGCAGACTAATTTTTACGAGCAGTACTTC CASSREQTNFYEQYF
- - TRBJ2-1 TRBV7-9 TGTGCCAGCAGCTTACTCAACAGCCATGAGCAGTTCTTC CASSLLNSHEQFF
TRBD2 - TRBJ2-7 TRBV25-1 TGTGCCAGCAGTGACCGACTAGCGGGCGAGGTAAGGTACTTC CASSDRLAGEVRYF
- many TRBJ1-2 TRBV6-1 TGTGCCAGCAGTGAATGGGCAACCGAATCTTATGGCTACACCTTC CASSEWATESYGYTF
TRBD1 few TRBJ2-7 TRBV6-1 TGTGCCAGCAGCAAAGACGGGACAGCCCCATGGGAGCAGTACTTC CASSKDGTAPWEQYF
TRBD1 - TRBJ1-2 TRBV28 TGTGCCAGCAGTTTCTTCGGACAGGAACGCTATGGCTACACCTTC CASSFFGQERYGYTF
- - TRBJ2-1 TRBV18 TGTGCCAGCTCACCACCGGGGTTCAATGAGCAGTTCTTC CASSPPGFNEQFF
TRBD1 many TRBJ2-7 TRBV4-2 TGTGCCAGCAGCCAACAACAGGGGACCTACGAGCAGTACTTC CASSQQQGTYEQYF
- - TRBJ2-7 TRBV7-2 TGTGCCAGCAGCCGGAGGGGGTACGAGCAGTACTTC CASSRRGYEQYF
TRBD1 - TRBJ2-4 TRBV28 TGTGCCAGCAGTCAGGTTCGACAGGGATACTCCGGCAAAAACATTCAGTACTTC CASSQVRQGYSGKNIQYF
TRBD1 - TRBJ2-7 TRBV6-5 TGTGCCAGCAGTAGGACAGGGTCCTACGAGCAGTACTTC CASSRTGSYEQYF
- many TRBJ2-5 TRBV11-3 TGTGCCAGCCCCGGGGACCAGTACTTC CASPGDQYF
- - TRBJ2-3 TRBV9 TGTGCCAGCAGCGTCTCTTTTCGGCATAGCACAGATACGCAGTATTTT CASSVSFRHSTDTQYF
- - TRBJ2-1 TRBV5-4 TGTGCCAGCAGCTTTACGATAGATGAGCAGTTCTTC CASSFTIDEQFF
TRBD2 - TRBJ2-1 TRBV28 TGTGCCAGCCAAAGCGGGGGAAGGCACAATGAGCAGTTCTTC CASQSGGRHNEQFF
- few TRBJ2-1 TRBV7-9 TGTGCCAGCAGCTTCAGGACAGACAATGAGCAGTTCTTC CASSFRTDNEQFF
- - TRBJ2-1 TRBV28 TGTGCCAGCAGTTCCCTTAGCGAGGGTTACAATGAGCAGTTCTTC CASSSLSEGYNEQFF
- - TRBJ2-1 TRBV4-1 TGCGCCAGCAGCCAAGTCGCTCGTGAGCAGTTCTTC CASSQVAREQFF
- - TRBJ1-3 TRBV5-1 TGCGCCAGCAGCTTGGACAGGGGAAACACCATATATTTT CASSLDRGNTIYF
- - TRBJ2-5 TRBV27 TGTGCCAGTCAGAGACAGAGCCAAGAGACCCAGTACTTC CASQRQSQETQYF
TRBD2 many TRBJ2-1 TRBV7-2 TGTGCCAGCAGCTTAGGGACTAGCTCCTACAATGAGCAGTTCTTC CASSLGTSSYNEQFF
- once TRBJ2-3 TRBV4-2 TGTGCCAGCAGCACTGGGTCCCGGAGCCCAGATACGCAGTATTTT CASSTGSRSPDTQYF
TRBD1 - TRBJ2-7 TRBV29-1 TGCAGCGCGACAGGGGCAGGGGGATCCTACGAGCAGTACTTC CSATGAGGSYEQYF
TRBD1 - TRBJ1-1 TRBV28 TGTGCCAGCAGTAGCCCGGACAGGTCGAACACTGAAGCTTTCTTT CASSSPDRSNTEAFF
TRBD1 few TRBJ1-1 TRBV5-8 TGTGCCAGCAGCTTGGGGGACAGGGGGCCGATGAACACTGAAGCTTTCTTT CASSLGDRGPMNTEAFF
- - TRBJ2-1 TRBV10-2 TGCGCCAGCAGCGGGAGCCCCTACAATGAGCAGTTCTTC CASSGSPYNEQFF
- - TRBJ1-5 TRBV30 TGTGCCTGGAGTGTTAATTCCGGGGGGTATCAGCCCCAGCATTTT CAWSVNSGGYQPQHF
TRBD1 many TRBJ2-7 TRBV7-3 TGTGCCAGCAGCCCCCATGGCCGGGACAGGGGGCTCGAGCAGTACTTC CASSPHGRDRGLEQYF
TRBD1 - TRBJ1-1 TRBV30 TGTGCCTGGAGTGTATGGCAGGGGGCCGGTTTCTTT CAWSVWQGAGFF
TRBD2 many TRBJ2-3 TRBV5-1 TGCGCCAGCAGCTTGGCGGCGACTAGCGATAGCACAGATACGCAGTATTTT CASSLAATSDSTDTQYF
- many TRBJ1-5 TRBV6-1 TGTGCCAGCAGGGGGACCTGGGGGGGCAATCAGCCCCAGCATTTT CASRGTWGGNQPQHF
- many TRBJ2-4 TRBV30 TGTGCCTGGAGTGATGAGGTTCCCAAAAACATTCAGTACTTC CAWSDEVPKNIQYF
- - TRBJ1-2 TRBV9 TGTGCCAGCAGCAACCCCCCGGGGGCGGGCTATGGCTACACCTTC CASSNPPGAGYGYTF
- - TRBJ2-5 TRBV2 TGTGCCAGCACGTACCAAGAGACCCAGTACTTC CASTYQETQYF